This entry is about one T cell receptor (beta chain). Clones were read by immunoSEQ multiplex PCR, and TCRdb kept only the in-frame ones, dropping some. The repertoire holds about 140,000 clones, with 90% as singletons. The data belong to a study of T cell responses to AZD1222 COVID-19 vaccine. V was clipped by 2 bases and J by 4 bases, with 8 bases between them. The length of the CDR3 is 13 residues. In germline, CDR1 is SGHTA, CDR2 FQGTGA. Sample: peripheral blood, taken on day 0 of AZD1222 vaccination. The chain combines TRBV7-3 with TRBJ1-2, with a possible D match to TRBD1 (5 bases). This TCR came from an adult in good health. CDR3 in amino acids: CASSLGGAYGYTF. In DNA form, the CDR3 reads TGTGCCAGCAGCTTAGGCGGGGCCTATGGCTACACCTTC.